These 13 T cell receptor beta chains were all obtained from the same sample, sequenced in a study of a mutant IDH1 vaccine in newly diagnosed glioma. Generated by immunoSEQ multiplex PCR, the TCRdb table keeps only in-frame clones and is missing some. The sample contains under 150,000 clones, 85% to 90% of which appear only once. Documented time point: week 11, during vaccination. Each dose of the vaccine consisted of 300 ug of mutant IDH1 20-mer peptide, with topical imiquimod. Their recognized antigens are unknown. Sequenced here: PBMCs, sampled from a glioma patient whose treatment included an IDH1 peptide vaccine. Every receptor here comes from a woman aged 50 to 60 with glioma.

The rearrangement uses TRBV4-1 and TRBJ1-5; D is ambiguous. The CDR3 consists of 18 residues. The V end was cut by 9 bases, the J end by 4 bases, with 28 bases between. In germline, CDR1 is MGHRA, CDR2 YSYEKL. This chain's CDR3 is CASREREQDYRGNQPQHF. Here the CDR3 DNA reads TGCGCCAGTCGGGAGAGAGAACAAGATTATCGAGGTAATCAGCCCCAGCATTTT.

V and J are TRBV9 and TRBJ2-7, with TRBD2 matching over 7 bases. The CDR3 is made up of 16 amino acids. The germline V gene has CDR1 SGDLS and CDR2 YYNGEE. The V segment lost 0 bases and the J segment 1 base; nucleotides outside the gene matches: 7. This chain's CDR3 is CASSVGAGVGSYEQYF. In DNA form, the CDR3 reads TGTGCCAGCAGCGTAGGGGCGGGAGTCGGGTCCTACGAGCAGTACTTC.

V and J are TRBV5-1 and TRBJ1-1, with 8 bases aligning to TRBD1. The CDR3 loop spans 15 amino acids. Looked up from germline, CDR1 is SGHRS and CDR2 is YFSETQ. V shed 5 bases and J 5 bases; nucleotides not matched to a gene: 11. CDR3 sequence reads: CASSVQGASGTEAFF. CDR3 bases: TGCGCCAGCAGTGTGCAGGGGGCTTCGGGGACTGAAGCTTTCTTT.

The rearrangement joins TRBV7-7 to TRBJ2-2; the match to TRBD1 covers 8 bases. CDR3 size: 15 residues. In germline, CDR1 is SSHAT, CDR2 FNYEAQ (reference sequence). The CDR3 region is CASGRDRPNTGELFF. Written as DNA, the CDR3 is TGTGCTAGCGGCCGGGACAGGCCGAACACCGGGGAGCTGTTTTTT.

The rearrangement uses TRBV12-5 and TRBJ2-3; either TRBD1 or TRBD2 may supply D (5 bases each). Germline CDR1 reads LGHNT; CDR2 reads FRNRAP. V was clipped by 2 bases and J by 5 bases, with 11 bases between them. The CDR3 totals 14 residues. The CDR3 coding sequence is TGTGCTAGTGGTTTGCGGGCTGGGGGAGATACGCAGTATTTT. Its translation is CASGLRAGGDTQYF.

V usage is TRBV9 and J usage is TRBJ2-7; 7 bases match TRBD2. The V gene end was trimmed by 3 bases and the J gene end by 7 bases; junction bases not matched to a gene: 4. CDR3 size: 12 residues. The germline gives CDR1 SGDLS, CDR2 YYNGEE. The CDR3 here is CASSGRGGEQYF. The DNA of the CDR3 is TGTGCCAGCAGCGGGAGGGGAGGGGAGCAGTACTTC.

The chain uses TRBV19 and TRBJ2-5; no clear D. V shed 6 bases and J shed 6 bases, with 17 bases lying between them. This CDR3 comprises 14 residues. The germline V gene has CDR1 LNHDA and CDR2 SQIVND (reference sequence). The CDR3 sequence is CASSNDWYPKTQYF. The CDR3 region has the DNA TGTGCCAGTAGCAACGACTGGTACCCAAAGACCCAGTACTTC.

This sequence joins TRBV6-5 and TRBJ2-7; D possibly corresponds to TRBD2 (6 bases). CDR1 and CDR2 from the germline V gene are MNHEY and SVGAGI. This CDR3 has 15 amino acids. The germline V and J ends were trimmed by 2 bases and 6 bases, with 17 bases remaining between them. The CDR3 region has the DNA TGTGCCAGCAGTTACCAGGCGGGACTCGGGAGCGAGCAGTACTTC. As protein: CASSYQAGLGSEQYF.

CDR3 DNA: TGTGCCTGGGGGCGCCGGTTTGAAGCTTTCTTT. Translated: CAWGRRFEAFF. The J gene is TRBJ1-1, the V gene TRBV30; D is ambiguous. The CDR3 totals 11 residues. Germline V gene lookup returns CDR1 GTSNPN and CDR2 SVGIG (reference sequence). Trimming removed 5 bases from V and 7 bases from J, with 11 bases in between.

In this sample, this clone turned up a few times. The chain carries TRBV28 and TRBJ2-7; D is unresolved. The CDR3 runs 16 residues. Trimming stripped 5 bases from V and 0 bases from J, with 17 bases between. Germline V gene lookup returns CDR1 MDHEN and CDR2 SYDVKM. CDR3 DNA sequence: TGTGCCAGCAGTGTGGAAGGACGGCTCACCTCCTACGAGCAGTACTTC. Residues: CASSVEGRLTSYEQYF. The full variable domain, with the rest looked up from reference TRBV28 and TRBJ2-7, is DVKVTQSSRYLVKRTGEKVFLECVQDMDHENMFWYRQDPGLGLRLIYFSYDVKMKEKGDIPEGYSVSREKKERFSLILESASTNQTSMYLCASSVEGRLTSYEQYFGPGTRLTVT.

CDR3 nucleotides: TGCGCCAGCAGCTCCGGGACAGGGCACACTGAAGCTTTCTTT. Translation gives CASSSGTGHTEAFF. The chain recombines TRBV5-1 with TRBJ1-1; TRBD1 matches at 9 bases. The J segment lost 3 bases and the V segment lost 3 bases, leaving 3 bases of the junction unmatched. Germline assignment: CDR1 SGHRS and CDR2 YFSETQ. This CDR3 region has 14 residues.

V usage is TRBV7-2 and J usage is TRBJ1-6, with D perhaps matching TRBD1 (5 bases). Trimming removed 1 base from V and 9 bases from J, with 13 bases in between. Per germline, CDR1 SGHTA and CDR2 FQGNSA. CDR3 size: 15 residues. The CDR3 DNA sequence: TGTGCCAGCAGCTTAGTTCAGGGAGCGGGTTCACCCCTCCACTTT. Protein product: CASSLVQGAGSPLHF. The variable domain in full, with the rest retrieved from reference TRBV7-2 and TRBJ1-6, is GAGVSQSPSNKVTEKGKDVELRCDPISGHTALYWYRQSLGQGLEFLIYFQGNSAPDKSGLPSDRFSAERTGGSVSTLTIQRTQQEDSAVYLCASSLVQGAGSPLHFGNGTRLTVT.

As to this clone: The sample carries other DNA sequences with the same CDR3. The rearrangement links TRBV5-1 to TRBJ2-1; D is unclear. Trimming cost V 0 bases and J 3 bases, with 7 bases left between them. Germline V gene lookup returns CDR1 SGHRS and CDR2 YFSETQ. The CDR3 length is 14 residues. This chain's CDR3 is CASSLATDYNEQFF. CDR3 DNA sequence: TGCGCCAGCAGCTTGGCCACGGACTACAATGAGCAGTTCTTC.